This TCR beta chain was sequenced during a study of T cells after yellow fever vaccination. Regarding the study as a whole: Post-booster repertoires contained most primary-vaccination clones again (roughly 95% CD4, about 90% CD8). FACS-sorted repertoires could contain abundant clonotypes contaminating from the bulk population. Overlap between CD4 and CD8 compartments was detected for a small share of clonotypes.

In its sample, this clonotype was seen a few times. The antigen is not known. Production of TCR cDNA was by 5'RACE template switching, which also added a universal primer site and UMIs. MiXCR, applied by TCRdb to the 5' RACE reads, yields one record per CDR3 protein. The table includes 150,000 to 200,000 distinct CDR3 sequences, about 7% detected once. Trimming took 8 bases from V and 12 from J; bases not matched to a gene: 7. Germline assignment: CDR1 LNHDA and CDR2 SQIVND (reference sequence). The CDR3 runs 11 residues. This clonotype was sampled from a man younger than 35 who received the YFV17D yellow fever vaccine. The chain links TRBV19 to TRBJ2-1; 7 positions match TRBD1. Sample: CD4+ T cells sorted from PBMCs, taken about 5 days after the first yellow fever vaccination. CDR3: CASGDRDRQFF. The CDR3 DNA sequence: TGTGCCAGTGGGGACCGGGACAGGCAGTTCTTC. Complete variable domain (other parts from reference TRBV19 and TRBJ2-1): DGGITQSPKYLFRKEGQNVTLSCEQNLNHDAMYWYRQDPGQGLRLIYYSQIVNDFQKGDIAEGYSVSREKKESFPLTVTSAQKNPTAFYLCASGDRDRQFFGPGTRLTVL.